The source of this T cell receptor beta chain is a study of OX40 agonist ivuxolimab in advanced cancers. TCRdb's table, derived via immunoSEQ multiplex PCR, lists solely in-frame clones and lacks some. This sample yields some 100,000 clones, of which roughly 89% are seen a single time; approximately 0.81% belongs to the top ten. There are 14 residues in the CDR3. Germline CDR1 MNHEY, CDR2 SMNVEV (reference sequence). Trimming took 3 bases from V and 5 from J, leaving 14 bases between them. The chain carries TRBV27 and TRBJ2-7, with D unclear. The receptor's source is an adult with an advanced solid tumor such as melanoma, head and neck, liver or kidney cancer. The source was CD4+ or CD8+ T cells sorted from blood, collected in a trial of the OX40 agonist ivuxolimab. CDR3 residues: CASSFRPSRHEQYF. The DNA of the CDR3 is TGTGCCAGCAGTTTCCGCCCCTCTAGGCACGAGCAGTACTTC.